Here is one T cell receptor beta chain with its context. The primer mix had 60 Vbeta and 13 Jbeta primers. Profiling relied on immunoSEQ multiplex PCR, and the TCRdb table lists in-frame clones only, not all of them. The data contain over 100,000 clones, around four fifths of them singletons. Germline values: CDR1 SGHKS, CDR2 YYEKEE (reference sequence). The J segment lost 2 bases and the V segment lost 4 bases, leaving 10 bases of the junction unmatched. The CDR3 consists of 16 residues. This sample was included in a study of cytomegalovirus exposure and HLA in healthy donors. Sequenced material: PBMCs. This chain uses TRBV5-5 with TRBJ2-7, with 9 bases fitting TRBD1. The TCR originated in a woman in her fifties or sixties in good health and CMV-seropositive. CDR3: CASSRAGTGTPYEQYF. CDR3 sequence (DNA): TGTGCCAGCAGCCGAGCCGGGACAGGGACCCCCTACGAGCAGTACTTC.